This T cell receptor (beta chain) was captured by sequencing in a study of blood T cells in healthy people across ages. Study at large: With template switching, about one barcoded beta molecule was captured per two T cells.

Trimming took 8 bases from V and 7 from J, leaving 15 bases between them. Germline V gene data show CDR1 as KGHSH and CDR2 as LQKENI. CDR3 length equals 13 residues. Peripheral blood from each donor was collected in a volume of approximately 10 milliliters. The authors ran a second PCR of 7 to 11 cycles using a sample-barcoded 5' primer and a J-beta primer mix. MiXCR, applied by TCRdb to the 5' RACE reads, yields one record per CDR3 protein. The repertoire holds roughly 730,000 distinct CDR3 sequences, with approximately 53% as singletons. The sequence came from a man between 35 and 55 years old in good health. The chain carries TRBV18 and TRBJ2-1, with D possibly matching TRBD2 (6 bases). Sequencing was performed on blood. CDR3 DNA sequence: TGTGCCAGCCGAGAGGGTGGAGGGAATGAGCAGTTCTTC. It translates to CASREGGGNEQFF.